A few counts support the clone carrying this TCR beta chain. As yet, its antigen is unknown. The data stem from a study of identical twins. Overall study findings and caveats: The authors noted that invariant MAIT and iNKT cells could partly confound zero-insertion analyses. Insertions ran lower in abundant cord blood beta clonotypes, though not in memory repertoires.

Template switching (which added a universal primer site) was used, and cDNA carried unique molecular identifiers. TCRdb recomputed calls from the 5' RACE reads with MiXCR, one row per CDR3 protein. The sample contains 270,000 or so distinct CDR3 sequences, around 8.3% of which appear only once. V lost 2 bases and J lost 4, with 14 bases in between. This CDR3 comprises 16 residues. From germline, CDR1 is MDHEN and CDR2 SYDVKM. This sample was also put to use in a study of yellow fever vaccine responses in identical twins.

The source material was CD8+ T cells sorted from blood. The rearrangement uses TRBV28 and TRBJ2-2, with TRBD1 as a possible D gene (5 bases). This clonotype was obtained from a woman aged 18-29 years in good health. The CDR3 bases are TGTGCCAGCAGTTTACGACAGTTCACCCTCACCGGGGAGCTGTTTTTT. Its protein product is CASSLRQFTLTGELFF.